The 16 T cell receptor beta chains reported below all come from one sample, sequenced in a study of beta chain features in type 1 diabetes. No cognate antigen is known for these TCRs. Notes on the study in general: Researchers report that Type 1 diabetes patients had moderately but significantly shorter TCRB CDR3s across all four CD4+ subsets.

The investigators reverse transcribed all of the isolated RNA, so they sequenced expressed TCRB transcripts. Using immunoSEQ multiplex PCR, the repertoire was profiled, and TCRdb retains in-frame clones only, with some absent. This repertoire shows a few hundred thousand clones, roughly 13% found once; its top ten account for roughly 0.015%. The sequencing input was naive CD4+ T cells from blood. These receptors came from a woman aged 18 to 35 with type 1 diabetes.

The chain uses TRBV18 and TRBJ1-1, with D unclear. CDR1 and CDR2 from the germline V gene are KGHSH and LQKENI. The CDR3 covers 14 residues. The germline V and J ends were trimmed by 1 base and 2 bases, with 8 bases remaining between them. CDR3 coding DNA: TGTGCCAGCTCACCACAGGAGGTCAACACTGAAGCTTTCTTT. Its translation: CASSPQEVNTEAFF.

CDR3 sequence: CASSPSGDTQYF. The DNA of the CDR3 is TGCGCCAGCAGCCCTAGCGGGGATACGCAGTATTTT. The chain recombines TRBV5-1 with TRBJ2-3, with 8 nucleotides matching TRBD2. Germline V lookup: CDR1 SGHRS, CDR2 YFSETQ. V lost 4 bases, J lost 6 bases, and 1 base stayed unmatched. The CDR3 has 12 amino acids.

The rearrangement joins TRBV30 to TRBJ1-1, with no clear D. Between the trimmed V and J ends, which lost 1 base and 1 base, there was a span of 7 bases. The CDR3 extends over 13 amino acids. Germline values: CDR1 GTSNPN, CDR2 SVGIG (reference sequence). The CDR3 DNA reads TGTGCCTGGAGTGGTAACACGAACACTGAAGCTTTCTTT. This encodes CAWSGNTNTEAFF. Complete variable domain (other parts from reference TRBV30 and TRBJ1-1): SQTIHQWPATLVQPVGSPLSLECTVEGTSNPNLYWYRQAAGRGLQLLFYSVGIGQISSEVPQNLSASRPQDRQFILSSKKLLLSDSGFYLCAWSGNTNTEAFFGQGTRLTVV.

This clone was recorded a few times. The rearrangement uses TRBV7-8 and TRBJ2-2; TRBD1 might be the D (6 bases). Trimming stripped 11 bases from V and 4 bases from J, with 11 bases between. Looked up from germline, CDR1 is SGHVS and CDR2 is FQNEAQ. The CDR3 consists of 12 residues. DNA for the CDR3: TGTGCCGAAACAGGGCTCACCGGGGAGCTGTTTTTT. Amino acid sequence: CAETGLTGELFF.

This clone was seen more than once but under ten times. The chain couples TRBV30 to TRBJ2-5, with 9 bases fitting TRBD1. V trimming: 2 bases; J trimming: 4 bases; junction bases outside the gene matches: 8. The CDR3 length is 15 residues. Germline CDR1 and CDR2: GTSNPN and SVGIG (reference sequence). This CDR3 reads CAWSSGTGWGETQYF. CDR3 DNA sequence: TGTGCCTGGAGTTCAGGGACAGGGTGGGGAGAGACCCAGTACTTC.

This clone was recorded a few times. The gene calls are TRBV18 and TRBJ2-2; no clear D. Germline CDR1 KGHSH, CDR2 LQKENI. The CDR3 covers 14 residues. V was pared by 5 bases and J by 5 bases, with 12 bases between. The CDR3 DNA is TGTGCCAGCTCATCGATCGGAGCGACCGGGGAGCTGTTTTTT. Translating it yields CASSSIGATGELFF.

This clone was recorded a few times. The J gene is TRBJ2-2, the V gene TRBV5-1; no reliable D call. Germline lookup yields CDR1 SGHRS and CDR2 YFSETQ. V gave up 4 bases and J gave up 0 bases, with 7 bases separating them. The CDR3 is 14 residues long. This CDR3 is CASSAVTNTGELFF. In DNA, the CDR3 is TGCGCCAGCAGCGCAGTTACGAACACCGGGGAGCTGTTTTTT.

The rearrangement uses TRBV5-1 and TRBJ1-2; D is perhaps TRBD1 (6 bases). This CDR3 region has 14 residues. CDR1 is SGHRS and CDR2 is YFSETQ in the germline V gene. The V end lost 2 bases, the J end lost 4 bases, and 12 bases lay between the germline ends. For the CDR3, the DNA is TGCGCCAGCAGCTTCGGACAGCAGGGCTATGGCTACACCTTC. It is translated as CASSFGQQGYGYTF.

The chain carries TRBV4-3 and TRBJ1-1; 9 bases align to TRBD1. J gave up 4 bases and V 4 bases, and 19 bases lay outside the gene matches. Per germline, CDR1 LGHNA and CDR2 YSLEER. The CDR3 is 19 residues long. The CDR3 DNA follows: TGCGCCAGCAGCCCGACTCGTACAGGGGGCAGGTTTCGGGTCACTGAAGCTTTCTTT. Translating it yields CASSPTRTGGRFRVTEAFF.

There are a few counts of this clone. The chain links TRBV11-2 to TRBJ2-3; D unclear. This CDR3 contains 12 residues. With 4 bases removed from V and 3 bases from J, the gap between germline ends came to 5 bases. CDR1 and CDR2 (germline): SGHAT, FQNNGV. The CDR3 DNA follows: TGTGCCAGCAGCTGGCTGACAGATACGCAGTATTTT. As protein: CASSWLTDTQYF.

This chain joins TRBV5-1 and TRBJ2-5; 7 bases are a match to TRBD2. The V gene's germline CDR1 is SGHRS and CDR2 YFSETQ. This CDR3 is built from 14 residues. With 4 bases clipped from V and 5 bases from J, the junction kept 8 bases outside the gene matches. The CDR3 sequence: CASSRRELGETQYF. The DNA for the CDR3 is TGCGCCAGCAGCCGGCGGGAGTTAGGGGAGACCCAGTACTTC.

V gene TRBV28 combines with J gene TRBJ1-5; unclear D gene. CDR1 MDHEN and CDR2 SYDVKM come from the germline V gene. The CDR3 consists of 16 residues. With 8 bases removed from V and 2 bases from J, the gap between germline ends came to 19 bases. CDR3: CASLTGGMWGNQPQHF. CDR3 in DNA: TGTGCCAGCCTTACGGGTGGTATGTGGGGCAATCAGCCCCAGCATTTT.

The chain has TRBV4-1 and TRBJ1-5, with D possibly being TRBD1 (6 bases). The CDR3 length is 16 residues. CDR1 and CDR2 (germline): MGHRA, YSYEKL. Trimming cost V 0 bases and J 7 bases, with 16 bases left between them. CDR3 sequence: CASSQEPLQGYQPQHF. The CDR3 DNA follows: TGCGCCAGCAGCCAAGAGCCGTTACAGGGCTACCAGCCCCAGCATTTT.

This clone was recorded only once. The rearrangement uses TRBV28 and TRBJ1-1, with D maybe TRBD1 (5 bases). The V end was cut by 5 bases, the J end by 5 bases, with 15 bases between. CDR3 length: 14 residues. Germline values: CDR1 MDHEN, CDR2 SYDVKM. The CDR3 bases are TGTGCCAGCAGTGAAACGCCAAAGGGGACTGAAGCTTTCTTT. It translates to CASSETPKGTEAFF.

This clone was seen a handful of times. V usage is TRBV28 and J usage is TRBJ2-7, with 7 positions matching TRBD2. Germline V gene data show CDR1 as MDHEN and CDR2 as SYDVKM. CDR3 length: 13 residues. V gave up 6 bases and J gave up 2 bases; unmatched junction bases: 4. In DNA, the CDR3 is TGTGCCAGCAGCTACGGACTAGCCTACGAGCAGTACTTC. It encodes CASSYGLAYEQYF.

The gene calls are TRBV9 and TRBJ2-5; D may be TRBD2 (5 bases). Germline CDR1 reads SGDLS; CDR2 reads YYNGEE. Trimming removed 4 bases at V and 3 bases at J, with 16 bases between. The CDR3 loop spans 15 amino acids. CDR3 coding DNA: TGTGCCAGCAGCCCTCACCCGGACTGGAAAGAGACCCAGTACTTC. Amino acids: CASSPHPDWKETQYF.